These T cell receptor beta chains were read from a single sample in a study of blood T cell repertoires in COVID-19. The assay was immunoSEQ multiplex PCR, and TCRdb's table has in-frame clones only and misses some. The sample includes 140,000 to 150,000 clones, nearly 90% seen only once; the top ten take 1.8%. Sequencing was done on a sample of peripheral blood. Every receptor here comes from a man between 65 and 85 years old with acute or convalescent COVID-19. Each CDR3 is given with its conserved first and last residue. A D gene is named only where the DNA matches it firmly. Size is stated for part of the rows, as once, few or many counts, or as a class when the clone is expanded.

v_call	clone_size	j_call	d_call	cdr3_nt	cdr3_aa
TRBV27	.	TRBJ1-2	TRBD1	TGTGCCAGCTCATTCCTCGGACAGGGCTATGGCTACACCTTC	CASSFLGQGYGYTF
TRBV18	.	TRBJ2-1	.	TGTGCCAGCTCTCCCCCCCGGGGAACCTCCTACAATGAGCAGTTCTTC	CASSPPRGTSYNEQFF
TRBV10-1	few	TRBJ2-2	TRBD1	TGCGCCAGCAGTGAGTCCGGGACAGGGGGCCCCGGGGAGCTGTTTTTT	CASSESGTGGPGELFF
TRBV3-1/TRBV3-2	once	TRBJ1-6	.	TGTGCCAGCAGCCAAGACTTCCAGGGTAGATCACCCCTCCACTTT	CASSQDFQGRSPLHF
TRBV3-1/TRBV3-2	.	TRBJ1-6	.	TGTGCCAGCAGACTTGACAGCACCAGGAATTCACCCCTCCACTTT	CASRLDSTRNSPLHF
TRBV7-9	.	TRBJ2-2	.	TGTGCCAGCAGCTTAAAAGGGGCCGGGGAGCTGTTTTTT	CASSLKGAGELFF
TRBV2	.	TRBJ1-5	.	TGTGCCAGCATTGAGGGGAGGGATAGCAATCAGCCCCAGCATTTT	CASIEGRDSNQPQHF
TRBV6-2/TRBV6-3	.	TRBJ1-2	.	TGTGCCAGCAGCCACTCCTATGGCTACACCTTC	CASSHSYGYTF
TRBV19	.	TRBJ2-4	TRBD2	TGTGCCAGTAGACCCCTAGCGGGAGGGCCCTCTTTCAAAAACATTCAGTACTTC	CASRPLAGGPSFKNIQYF
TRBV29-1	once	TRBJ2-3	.	TGCAGCGTTGAGGGGGAGGTAGATACGCAGTATTTT	CSVEGEVDTQYF
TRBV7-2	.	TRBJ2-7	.	TGTGCCAGCAGCTTAGGTGGAGGGGAGGCAGACGAGCAGTACTTC	CASSLGGGEADEQYF
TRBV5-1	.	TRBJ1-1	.	TGCGCCAGCAGCCCCATAGGGGGGGGGAACACTGAAGCTTTCTTT	CASSPIGGGNTEAFF
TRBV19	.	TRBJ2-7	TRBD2	TGTGCCAGTAGCAAAACTAGCGGGAGCGAGCAGTACTTC	CASSKTSGSEQYF